This T cell receptor (beta chain) originates from a study of blood T cells in healthy people across ages. The CDR3 runs to 15 residues. The ends were cut back, 1 base at V and 3 bases at J, with 12 bases in the middle. Germline V gene data show CDR1 as LGHDT and CDR2 as YNNKEL (reference sequence). Primers used in a second PCR of roughly 7 to 12 cycles were a sample-barcoded 5' primer and a J-beta primer mix. One entry per CDR3 protein results from TCRdb running MiXCR on the 5' RACE reads. Here the sample spans around 1,700,000 distinct CDR3 sequences, under 30% being singletons. Details on this clonotype: Its specificity is unknown.

Findings and caveats of the study: Measured against age, TCR beta diversity per million T cells decreased in a roughly linear manner.

The rearrangement links TRBV3-1 to TRBJ2-5, with D possibly TRBD1 on 5 matching bases. Sample: blood. The source is a woman under 40 in good health. The CDR3 DNA reads as TGTGCCAGCAGCCAAGTGTCAGAAGGGGAAGAGACCCAGTACTTC. Translating gives CASSQVSEGEETQYF.